This T cell receptor beta chain is drawn from a study of control samples from healthy donors and cancer patients. Profiling relied on immunoSEQ multiplex PCR, and the TCRdb table lists in-frame clones only, not all of them. Here the sample spans some 130,000 clones, around 90% being singletons. The V gene's germline CDR1 is MNHEY and CDR2 SMNVEV (reference sequence). Trimming pared 8 bases from V and 4 bases from J, leaving 17 bases between. CDR3 length equals 14 residues. The sample consisted of blood. V and J are TRBV27 and TRBJ1-2; the D is unclear. The receptor was isolated from a man in his forties or fifties in good health. CDR3 DNA sequence: TGTGCCAGCTCACGAGACCTGAGTGGCTATGGCTACACCTTC. It specifies CASSRDLSGYGYTF.